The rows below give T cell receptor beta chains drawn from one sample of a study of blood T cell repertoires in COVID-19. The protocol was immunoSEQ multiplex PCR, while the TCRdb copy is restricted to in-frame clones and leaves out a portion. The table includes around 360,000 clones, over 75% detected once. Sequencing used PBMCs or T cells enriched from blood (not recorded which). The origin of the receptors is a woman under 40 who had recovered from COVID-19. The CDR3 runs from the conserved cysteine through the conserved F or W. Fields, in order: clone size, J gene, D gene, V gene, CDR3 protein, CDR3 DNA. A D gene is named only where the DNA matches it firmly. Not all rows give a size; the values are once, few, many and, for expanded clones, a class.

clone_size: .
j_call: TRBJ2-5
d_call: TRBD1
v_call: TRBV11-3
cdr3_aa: CASSPGQGFQETQYF
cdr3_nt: TGTGCCAGCAGTCCGGGACAGGGGTTCCAAGAGACCCAGTACTTC

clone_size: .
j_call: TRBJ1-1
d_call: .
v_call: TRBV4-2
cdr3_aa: CASSQAGTLNTEAFF
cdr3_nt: TGTGCCAGCAGCCAAGCCGGGACACTGAACACTGAAGCTTTCTTT

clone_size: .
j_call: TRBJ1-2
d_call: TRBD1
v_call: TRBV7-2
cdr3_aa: CASSPVTGVRDGYTF
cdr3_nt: TGTGCCAGCAGCCCGGTGACAGGGGTCAGGGATGGCTACACCTTC

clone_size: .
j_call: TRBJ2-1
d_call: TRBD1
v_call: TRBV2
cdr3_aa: CARGTGPLEQFF
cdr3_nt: TGTGCCAGAGGGACAGGGCCCTTAGAGCAGTTCTTC

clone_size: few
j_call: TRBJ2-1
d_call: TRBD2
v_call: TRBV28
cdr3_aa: CASSQLTSGRDNEQFF
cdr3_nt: TGTGCCAGCAGTCAACTTACTAGCGGGAGGGACAATGAGCAGTTCTTC

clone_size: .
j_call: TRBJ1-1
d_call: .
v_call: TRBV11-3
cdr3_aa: CASSWGGSTEAFF
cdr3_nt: TGTGCCAGCAGCTGGGGAGGTAGCACTGAAGCTTTCTTT

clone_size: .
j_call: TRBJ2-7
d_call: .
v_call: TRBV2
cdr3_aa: CASSLLVTEQYF
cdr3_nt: TGTGCCAGCAGCCTCCTAGTTACCGAGCAGTACTTC

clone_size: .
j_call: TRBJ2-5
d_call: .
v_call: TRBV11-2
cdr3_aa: CASSSLYQETQYF
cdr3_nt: TGTGCCAGCAGCTCACTGTACCAAGAGACCCAGTACTTC

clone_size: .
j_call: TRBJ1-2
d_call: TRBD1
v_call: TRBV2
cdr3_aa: CASIGQVGGYTF
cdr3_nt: TGTGCCAGCATCGGACAGGTGGGAGGCTACACCTTC

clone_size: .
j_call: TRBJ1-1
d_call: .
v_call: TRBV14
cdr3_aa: CASSQGRGGNTEAFF
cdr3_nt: TGTGCCAGCAGCCAAGGTCGCGGTGGGAACACTGAAGCTTTCTTT

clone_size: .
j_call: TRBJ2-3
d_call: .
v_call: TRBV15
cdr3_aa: CATSGAYHRGTDTQYF
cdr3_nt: TGTGCCACCAGCGGAGCCTACCACAGAGGCACAGATACGCAGTATTTT

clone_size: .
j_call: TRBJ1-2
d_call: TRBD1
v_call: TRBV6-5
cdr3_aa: CASKTGDNGYTF
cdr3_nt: TGTGCCAGCAAGACAGGGGACAATGGCTACACCTTC

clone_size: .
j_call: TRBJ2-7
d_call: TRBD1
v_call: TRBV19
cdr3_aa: CASSIPGQGTPEQYF
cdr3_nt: TGTGCCAGTAGTATACCGGGACAGGGGACGCCCGAGCAGTACTTC

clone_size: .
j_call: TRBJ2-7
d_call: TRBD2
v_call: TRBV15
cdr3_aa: CATSRVPRSGGSYEQYF
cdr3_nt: TGTGCCACCAGCAGAGTCCCCAGGAGCGGGGGTTCCTACGAGCAGTACTTC

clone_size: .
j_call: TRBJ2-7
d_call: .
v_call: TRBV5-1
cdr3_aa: CASSLSGRPYEQYF
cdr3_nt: TGCGCCAGCAGCTTGAGCGGCCGACCCTACGAGCAGTACTTC

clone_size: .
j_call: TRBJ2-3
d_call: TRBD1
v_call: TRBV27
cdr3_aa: CASSSFTGETDTQYF
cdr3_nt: TGTGCCAGCAGTTCTTTTACAGGGGAAACAGATACGCAGTATTTT

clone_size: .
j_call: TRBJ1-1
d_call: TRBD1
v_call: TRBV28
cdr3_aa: CATGQGAVTEAFF
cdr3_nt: TGTGCCACCGGACAGGGCGCGGTCACTGAAGCTTTCTTT

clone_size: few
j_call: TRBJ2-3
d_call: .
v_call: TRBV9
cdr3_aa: CASSARSRSGTDTQYF
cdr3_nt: TGTGCCAGCAGCGCCCGTTCGAGGTCGGGCACAGATACGCAGTATTTT

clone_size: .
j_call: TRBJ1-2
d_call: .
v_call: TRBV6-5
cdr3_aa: CASTNDRPYGYTF
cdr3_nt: TGTGCCAGTACTAACGACAGACCCTATGGCTACACCTTC

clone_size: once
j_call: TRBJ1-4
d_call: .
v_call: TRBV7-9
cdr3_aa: CASSLGPLREKLFF
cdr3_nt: TGTGCCAGCAGCTTAGGTCCCCTCAGAGAAAAACTGTTTTTT

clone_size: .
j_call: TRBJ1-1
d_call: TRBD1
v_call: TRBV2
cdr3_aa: CASSQETGGNTEAFF
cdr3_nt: TGTGCCAGCAGTCAGGAGACAGGGGGGAACACTGAAGCTTTCTTT

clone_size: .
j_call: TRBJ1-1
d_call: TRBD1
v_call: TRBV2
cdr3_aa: CASSAGQVNTEAFF
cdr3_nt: TGTGCCAGCAGCGCCGGACAGGTAAACACTGAAGCTTTCTTT

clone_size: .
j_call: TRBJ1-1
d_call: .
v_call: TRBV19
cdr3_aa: CASRGASSTDTEAFF
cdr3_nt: TGTGCCAGTAGGGGGGCGTCTTCAACGGACACTGAAGCTTTCTTT

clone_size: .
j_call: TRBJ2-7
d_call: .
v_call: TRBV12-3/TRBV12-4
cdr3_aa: CASRSVVSYEQYF
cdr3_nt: TGTGCCAGCAGATCAGTCGTCTCCTACGAGCAGTACTTC

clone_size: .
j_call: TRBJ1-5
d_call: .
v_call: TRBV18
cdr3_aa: CASSPEAAGYQPQHF
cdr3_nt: TGTGCCAGCTCACCAGAGGCGGCAGGGTACCAGCCCCAGCATTTT

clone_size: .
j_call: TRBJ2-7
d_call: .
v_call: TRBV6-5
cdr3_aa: CASSLFLSVREQYF
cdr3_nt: TGTGCCAGCAGTCTGTTCCTCTCGGTTCGCGAGCAGTACTTC

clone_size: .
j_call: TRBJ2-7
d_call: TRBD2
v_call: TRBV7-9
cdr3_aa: CASSSLGTSGVSSYEQYF
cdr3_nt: TGTGCCAGCAGCTCACTCGGGACTAGCGGGGTGAGCTCCTACGAGCAGTACTTC

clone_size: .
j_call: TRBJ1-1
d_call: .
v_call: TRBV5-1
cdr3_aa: CASSRGAEVAEAFF
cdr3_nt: TGCGCCAGCAGCCGGGGGGCCGAGGTCGCTGAAGCTTTCTTT

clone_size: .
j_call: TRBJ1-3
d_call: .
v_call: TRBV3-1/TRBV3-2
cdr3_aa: CASSPTDSGNTIYF
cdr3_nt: TGTGCCAGCAGCCCGACAGACTCTGGAAACACCATATATTTT

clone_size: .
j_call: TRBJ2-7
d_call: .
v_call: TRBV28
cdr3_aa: CATHGVGGEQYF
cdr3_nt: TGTGCCACCCACGGGGTGGGGGGTGAGCAGTACTTC

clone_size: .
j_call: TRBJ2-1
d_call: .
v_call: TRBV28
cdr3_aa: CASSSYALLSQRSEQFF
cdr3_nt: TGTGCCAGCAGTTCCTATGCTCTCCTATCACAGCGGAGTGAGCAGTTCTTC

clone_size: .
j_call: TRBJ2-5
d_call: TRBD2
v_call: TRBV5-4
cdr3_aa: CASSPGRSGSGETQYF
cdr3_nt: TGTGCCAGCAGCCCCGGGCGTAGCGGGAGTGGGGAGACCCAGTACTTC

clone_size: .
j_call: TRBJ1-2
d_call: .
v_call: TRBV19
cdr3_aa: CASSIKTNGGYGYTF
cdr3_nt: TGTGCCAGTAGTATAAAAACCAACGGGGGTTATGGCTACACCTTC

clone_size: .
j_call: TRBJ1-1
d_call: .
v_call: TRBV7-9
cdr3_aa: CASSQGRGTQGTTEAFF
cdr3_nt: TGTGCCAGCAGTCAAGGCCGAGGGACACAGGGAACCACTGAAGCTTTCTTT

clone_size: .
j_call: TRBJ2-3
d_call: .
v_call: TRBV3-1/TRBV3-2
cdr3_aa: CASSPREQGNTQYF
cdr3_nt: TGTGCCAGCAGCCCGCGGGAACAGGGGAATACGCAGTATTTT

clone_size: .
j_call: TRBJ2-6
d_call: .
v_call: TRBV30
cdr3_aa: CAWSVFRGIFSGANVLTF
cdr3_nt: TGTGCCTGGAGTGTATTTAGGGGGATCTTCTCTGGGGCCAACGTCCTGACTTTC

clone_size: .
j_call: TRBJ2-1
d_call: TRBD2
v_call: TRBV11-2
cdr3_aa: CASSLVFAPQRSGVNEQFF
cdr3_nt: TGTGCCAGCAGCTTAGTATTTGCCCCCCAGCGGAGCGGGGTCAATGAGCAGTTCTTC

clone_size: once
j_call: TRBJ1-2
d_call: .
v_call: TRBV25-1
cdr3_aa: CASSEGLLGGYTF
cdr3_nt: TGTGCCAGCAGTGAGGGGCTTTTAGGAGGCTACACCTTC

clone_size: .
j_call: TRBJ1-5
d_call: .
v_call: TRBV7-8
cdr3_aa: CASSWVQGASQPQHF
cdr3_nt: TGTGCCAGCAGCTGGGTACAGGGTGCGAGTCAGCCCCAGCATTTT

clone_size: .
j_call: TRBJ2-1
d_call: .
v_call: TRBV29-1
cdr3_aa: CSLALAAGSYNEQFF
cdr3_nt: TGCAGCCTTGCTTTAGCAGCGGGTTCCTACAATGAGCAGTTCTTC

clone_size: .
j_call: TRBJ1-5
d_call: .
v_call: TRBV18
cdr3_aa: CASSPRDTQPQHF
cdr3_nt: TGTGCCAGCTCACCACGGGACACGCAGCCCCAGCATTTT

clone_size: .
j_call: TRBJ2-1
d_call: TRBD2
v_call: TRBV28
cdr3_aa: CASSTSGSYNEQFF
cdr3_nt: TGTGCCAGCAGTACTAGCGGTTCCTACAATGAGCAGTTCTTC

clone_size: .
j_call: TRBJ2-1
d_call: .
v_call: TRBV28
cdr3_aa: CASSIPSKPHEQFF
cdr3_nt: TGTGCCAGCAGTATCCCTTCAAAGCCTCATGAGCAGTTCTTC

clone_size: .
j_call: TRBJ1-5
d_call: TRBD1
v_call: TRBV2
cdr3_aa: CASNRQGRNQPQHF
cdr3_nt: TGTGCCAGCAATCGACAGGGGCGCAATCAGCCCCAGCATTTT

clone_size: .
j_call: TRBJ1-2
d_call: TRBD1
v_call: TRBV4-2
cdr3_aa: CASSQIGQGVDYGYTF
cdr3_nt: TGTGCCAGCAGCCAAATCGGACAGGGGGTTGACTATGGCTACACCTTC

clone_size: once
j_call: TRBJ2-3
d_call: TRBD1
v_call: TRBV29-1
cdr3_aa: CSVEEPDRDGNTQYF
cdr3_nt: TGCAGCGTTGAAGAGCCGGACAGGGATGGAAATACGCAGTATTTT

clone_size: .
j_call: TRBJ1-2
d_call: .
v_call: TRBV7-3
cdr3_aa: CASSYLVRDYGYTF
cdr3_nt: TGTGCCAGCAGCTACCTCGTCAGGGACTATGGCTACACCTTC

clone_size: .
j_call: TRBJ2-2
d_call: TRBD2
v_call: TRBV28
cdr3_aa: CASRPPGASGSIGELFF
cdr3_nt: TGTGCCAGCAGGCCCCCCGGTGCTAGCGGGAGTATCGGGGAGCTGTTTTTT

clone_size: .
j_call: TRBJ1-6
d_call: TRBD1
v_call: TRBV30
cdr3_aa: CAWTPDRGSSPLHF
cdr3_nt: TGTGCCTGGACACCTGACAGGGGAAGTTCACCCCTCCACTTT

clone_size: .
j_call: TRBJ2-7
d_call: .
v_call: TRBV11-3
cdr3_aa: CASSPAPGGEQYF
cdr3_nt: TGTGCCAGCAGCCCCGCCCCCGGGGGCGAGCAGTACTTC

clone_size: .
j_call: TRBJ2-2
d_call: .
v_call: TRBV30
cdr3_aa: CAYQKLVQTGELFF
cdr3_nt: TGTGCCTACCAGAAACTAGTTCAAACCGGGGAGCTGTTTTTT

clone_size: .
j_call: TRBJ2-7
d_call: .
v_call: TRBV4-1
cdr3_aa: CASSPQVDFAYEQYF
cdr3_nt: TGCGCCAGCAGCCCCCAAGTAGATTTCGCCTACGAGCAGTACTTC

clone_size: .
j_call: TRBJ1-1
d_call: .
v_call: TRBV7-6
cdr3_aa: CASSDRSPNTEAFF
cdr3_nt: TGTGCCAGCAGTGACAGGTCCCCGAACACTGAAGCTTTCTTT

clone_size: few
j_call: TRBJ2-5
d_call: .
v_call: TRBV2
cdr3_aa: CASRERDTETQYF
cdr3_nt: TGTGCCAGCAGAGAACGGGACACGGAGACCCAGTACTTC